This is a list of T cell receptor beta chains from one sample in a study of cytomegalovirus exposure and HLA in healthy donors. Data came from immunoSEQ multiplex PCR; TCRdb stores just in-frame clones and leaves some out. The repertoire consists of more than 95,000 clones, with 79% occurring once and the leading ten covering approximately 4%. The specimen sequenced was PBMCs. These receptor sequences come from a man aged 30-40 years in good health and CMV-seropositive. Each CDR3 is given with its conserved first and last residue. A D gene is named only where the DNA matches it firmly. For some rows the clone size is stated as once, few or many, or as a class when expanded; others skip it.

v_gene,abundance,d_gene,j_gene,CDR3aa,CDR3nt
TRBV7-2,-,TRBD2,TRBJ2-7,CASSFGTSGSYEQYF,TGTGCCAGCAGCTTCGGGACTAGCGGGAGCTACGAGCAGTACTTC
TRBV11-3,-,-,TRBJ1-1,CASSAQLGTMNTEAFF,TGTGCCAGCAGCGCCCAATTAGGGACAATGAACACTGAAGCTTTCTTT
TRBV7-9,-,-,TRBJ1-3,CASSFRGSSGNTIYF,TGTGCCAGCAGCTTCCGGGGGAGCTCTGGAAACACCATATATTTT
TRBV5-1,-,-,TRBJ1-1,CASAGGSEREAFF,TGCGCCAGCGCGGGGGGATCGGAACGTGAAGCTTTCTTT
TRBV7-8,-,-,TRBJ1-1,CASSWPGGGILGEAFF,TGTGCCAGCAGCTGGCCGGGGGGGGGAATCCTAGGCGAAGCTTTCTTT
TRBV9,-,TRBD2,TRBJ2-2,CASSAPNHSGTSGRWELFF,TGTGCCAGCAGCGCCCCCAACCACTCCGGGACTAGCGGGAGATGGGAGCTGTTTTTT
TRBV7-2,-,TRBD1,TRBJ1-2,CASSKDRVGGYTF,TGTGCCAGCAGCAAGGACAGGGTGGGTGGCTACACCTTC
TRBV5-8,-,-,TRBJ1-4,CASSIQGGSGEKLFF,TGTGCCAGCAGTATCCAGGGAGGGTCGGGAGAAAAACTGTTTTTT
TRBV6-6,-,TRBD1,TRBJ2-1,CASNQPGQGHEQFF,TGTGCCAGCAACCAACCAGGACAGGGACATGAGCAGTTCTTC
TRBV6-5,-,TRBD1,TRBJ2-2,CASSWTGSNTGELFF,TGTGCCAGCAGCTGGACAGGATCGAACACCGGGGAGCTGTTTTTT
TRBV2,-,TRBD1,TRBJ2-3,CARRDSLDTQYF,TGTGCCAGACGGGACAGCTTAGATACGCAGTATTTT
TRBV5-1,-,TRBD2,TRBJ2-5,CASSATSGTGETQYF,TGCGCCAGCAGCGCGACTAGCGGGACAGGGGAGACCCAGTACTTC
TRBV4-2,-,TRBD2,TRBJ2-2,CASSPSSGGGTGELFF,TGTGCCAGCAGCCCATCTAGCGGGGGGGGCACCGGGGAGCTGTTTTTT
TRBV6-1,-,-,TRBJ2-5,CASSGGLTGRETQYF,TGTGCCAGCAGTGGAGGATTGACAGGGAGGGAGACCCAGTACTTC
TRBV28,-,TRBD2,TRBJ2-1,CASSTGLLTYNEQFF,TGTGCCAGCAGCACGGGACTACTTACCTACAATGAGCAGTTCTTC
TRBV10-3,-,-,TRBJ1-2,CAISVHPGGYTF,TGTGCCATCAGTGTACACCCGGGAGGCTACACCTTC
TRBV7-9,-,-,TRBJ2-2,CASSPNRGNTGELFF,TGTGCCAGCAGTCCCAATCGGGGTAACACCGGGGAGCTGTTTTTT
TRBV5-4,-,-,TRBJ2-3,CASSLSAGSAGDTQYF,TGTGCCAGCAGCTTGTCGGCCGGTTCGGCGGGGGATACGCAGTATTTT
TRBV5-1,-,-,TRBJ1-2,CASSLGGTFNGYTF,TGCGCCAGCAGCTTGGGGGGGACATTCAATGGCTACACCTTC
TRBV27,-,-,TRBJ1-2,CASKTNNRPNYGYTF,TGTGCCAGCAAAACAAACAACAGGCCTAACTATGGCTACACCTTC
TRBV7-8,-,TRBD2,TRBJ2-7,CASSWGLASYEQYF,TGTGCCAGCAGCTGGGGACTAGCCTCCTACGAGCAGTACTTC
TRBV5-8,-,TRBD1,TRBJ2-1,CASSSNIWTGSYNEQFF,TGTGCCAGCAGCTCAAATATCTGGACAGGCTCCTACAATGAGCAGTTCTTC
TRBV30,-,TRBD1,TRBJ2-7,CAWSPLPGQGLYEQYF,TGTGCCTGGAGTCCTCTTCCGGGACAGGGTTTGTACGAGCAGTACTTC
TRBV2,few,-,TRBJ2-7,CASSEQGISYEQYF,TGTGCCAGCAGCGAACAGGGCATCTCCTACGAGCAGTACTTC